A single sample is the source of the 18 T cell receptor beta chains below, sequenced in a study of post-analysis software for immune sequencing data (dated by TCRdb to 2015 to 2017). Libraries were built with PCR. This sample was sequenced with an Illumina HiSeq 2500. To reduce PCR and sequencing biases, unique molecular identifiers were incorporated into the TCR beta cDNA libraries. TCRdb redid the processing of the public reads, applying fastp at Q25 and MiXCR, and retained in-frame beta chains. Each entry merges the rows of one CDR3 protein and shows their most common DNA and genes. Across this sample there are over 300,000 distinct CDR3 sequences, with less than 35% seen only once. Of the sample, 10% to 15% is held by the ten largest clones. These receptors' antigens are unknown. Study-level results and caveats: Patients showed significantly higher frequencies than controls for about 5 TRBV segments, among them TRBV5-6, TRBV5-1 and TRBV20-1.

Sequencing used blood. These receptor sequences come from a girl aged 10-17 years with multiple sclerosis.

The chain uses TRBV19 and TRBJ1-2, with D unclear. The germline V gene has CDR1 LNHDA and CDR2 SQIVND (reference sequence). The V gene lost 2 bases and the J gene lost 6 bases, with 10 bases spanning the gap. The CDR3 sequence is 13 residues long. The DNA of the CDR3 is TGTGCCAGTAGTATACAGCAGCAGCATGGCTACACCTTC. It specifies CASSIQQQHGYTF.

This clonotype was seen only once. The chain recombines TRBV14 with TRBJ2-7, with unresolved D. V lost 1 base and J lost 0, with 10 bases in between. The germline gives CDR1 SGHDN, CDR2 FVKESK. This CDR3 has 15 residues. CDR3 coding DNA: TGTGCCAGCAGCCAAGGGCGGATTTACTCCTACGAGCAGTACTTC. This translates into CASSQGRIYSYEQYF. The full variable domain, in which reference TRBV14 and TRBJ2-7 provide the parts outside the CDR3, is EAGVTQFPSHSVIEKGQTVTLRCDPISGHDNLYWYRRVMGKEIKFLLHFVKESKQDESGMPNNRFLAERTGGTYSTLKVQPAELEDSGVYFCASSQGRIYSYEQYFGPGTRLTVT.

This clonotype was recorded a few times. The chain combines TRBV15 with TRBJ1-5; a weak D match, TRBD1 (5 bases). CDR3 length: 17 amino acids. The V gene lost 0 bases and the J gene lost 0 bases, with 12 bases spanning the gap. Germline CDR1 is LNHNV and CDR2 is YYDKDF (reference sequence). CDR3 in DNA: TGTGCCACCAGCAGAGATGCGAAGACAGTTAGCAATCAGCCCCAGCATTTT. Encoded protein: CATSRDAKTVSNQPQHF.

The chain joins TRBV27 to TRBJ2-3; tentatively, D is TRBD2 (5 bases). The CDR3 contains 16 residues. CDR1 is MNHEY, CDR2 SMNVEV, per germline (reference sequence). Trimming removed 5 bases from V and 0 bases from J, with 15 bases in between. This CDR3 reads CASSPWTETSTDTQYF. The CDR3 nucleotides are TGTGCCAGCAGTCCCTGGACTGAGACTAGCACAGATACGCAGTATTTT.

This clonotype has just a few counts. The rearrangement uses TRBV5-8 and TRBJ2-3; no firm D call. The CDR3 has 11 residues. Germline V CDR1 and CDR2: SGHTS, YDEGEE. Trimming removed 6 bases from V and 8 bases from J, with 10 bases in between. This chain's CDR3 is CASTDSSTQYF. CDR3 nucleotides: TGTGCCAGCACAGACTCGTCTACGCAGTATTTT.

V is TRBV20-1 and J is TRBJ1-2; D call uncertain. Trimming took 3 bases from V and 13 from J, leaving 15 bases between them. The CDR3 extends over 11 amino acids. CDR1 is DFQATT, CDR2 SNEGSKA, per germline (reference sequence). The CDR3 coding sequence is TGCAGTGCTAGGGTTTACGGATCCCCCACCTTC. Translation: CSARVYGSPTF.

A few counts support this clonotype. The chain links TRBV29-1 to TRBJ2-1; TRBD2 aligns across 9 bases. Trimming at V came to 6 bases and at J to 13 bases, leaving 7 bases not matched to a gene. Germline V gives CDR1 SQVTM, CDR2 ANQGSEA. CDR3 length: 11 residues. The CDR3 spells CSVDPGLAQFF. For the CDR3, the DNA is TGCAGCGTAGATCCGGGACTAGCCCAGTTCTTC.

V and J are TRBV20-1 and TRBJ2-7; D gene uncertain. The J call is doubtful: the DNA matches TRBJ2-5 better. Germline V gives CDR1 DFQATT, CDR2 SNEGSKA (reference sequence). This CDR3 is built from 13 residues. The CDR3 loop reads CSAQGRIQETQYF. The CDR3 nucleotides are TGCAGTGCTCAAGGTCGGATCCAAGAGACCCAGTACTTC.

This clonotype has only a few counts. The V gene is TRBV12-3 or TRBV12-4, the J gene TRBJ2-3; D gene unclear. The CDR3 contains 13 residues. Trimming stripped 2 bases from V and 2 bases from J, with 5 bases between. For the CDR3, the DNA is TGTGCCAGCAGTTTACTGAACACAGATACGCAGTATTTT. Translating gives CASSLLNTDTQYF.

V usage is TRBV12-3 or TRBV12-4 and J usage is TRBJ1-2, with 9 nucleotides matching TRBD1. Germline trimming cut 6 bases from V and 8 bases from J; bases unmatched to any gene: 7. This CDR3 is 13 amino acids long. CDR3 residues: CASRPDRGRGYTF. The DNA for the CDR3 is TGTGCCAGCAGACCGGACAGGGGAAGAGGCTACACCTTC.

The CDR3 coding sequence is TGTGCCAGCAGTTTATTCAGGGGAAATGGCTACACCTTC. This encodes CASSLFRGNGYTF. The V and J genes are TRBV12-3 or TRBV12-4 and TRBJ1-2, with D maybe TRBD1 (6 bases). The V end was cut by 2 bases, the J end by 6 bases, with 10 bases between. The CDR3 has 13 residues.

The table lists this clonotype with a few counts. The chain combines TRBV7-9 with TRBJ1-4, with a weak D call TRBD1 (6 bases). The V gene lost 4 bases and the J gene lost 8 bases, with 23 bases spanning the gap. Germline V gives CDR1 SEHNR, CDR2 FQNEAQ (reference sequence). The CDR3 covers 17 residues. Here the CDR3 DNA reads TGTGCCAGCAGCTCCGGTGGACGGACAGCCCTGAAGGAAAAACTGTTTTTT. Translation gives CASSSGGRTALKEKLFF. Drawing the rest from reference TRBV7-9 and TRBJ1-4, the complete variable domain is DTGVSQNPRHKITKRGQNVTFRCDPISEHNRLYWYRQTLGQGPEFLTYFQNEAQLEKSRLLSDRFSAERPKGSFSTLEIQRTEQGDSAMYLCASSSGGRTALKEKLFFGSGTQLSVL.

V is TRBV7-2 and J is TRBJ2-4; TRBD2 agrees at 9 bases. The V segment lost 5 bases and the J segment 10 bases; nucleotides outside the gene matches: 18. The V gene's germline CDR1 is SGHTA and CDR2 FQGNSA. The CDR3 contains 17 residues. CDR3 protein: CASSPAPSGGSKGIQYF. For the CDR3, the DNA is TGTGCCAGCAGCCCAGCCCCGAGCGGGGGGTCAAAAGGGATTCAGTACTTC.

The chain uses TRBV12-3 or TRBV12-4 and TRBJ2-7, with 9 bases matching TRBD2. The end of the DNA fits TRBJ2-5 better, so the J call may be wrong. The CDR3 length is 15 residues. The CDR3 loop is CASSHSGGPTGTQYF. The CDR3 coding sequence is TGTGCCAGCAGTCATAGCGGGGGCCCAACGGGGACCCAGTACTTC.

J is TRBJ2-7 and V is TRBV4-3; D perhaps matches TRBD2 (6 bases). Germline CDR1 reads LGHNA; CDR2 reads YSLEER. V lost 3 bases and J lost 0, with 9 bases in between. The CDR3 has 14 residues. The CDR3 loop reads CASSHELASYEQYF. The CDR3 DNA sequence: TGCGCCAGCAGCCATGAACTAGCCTCCTACGAGCAGTACTTC.

This chain connects TRBV5-1 to TRBJ2-1, with D possibly TRBD2 on 6 matching bases. Trimming removed 5 bases at V and 4 bases at J, with 13 bases between. Germline CDR1 is SGHRS and CDR2 is YFSETQ. The CDR3 runs 14 residues. CDR3: CASSRGVVYNEQFF. The CDR3 coding sequence is TGCGCCAGCAGTCGCGGGGTAGTATACAATGAGCAGTTCTTC.

This clonotype was seen a few times. The chain uses TRBV3-1 and TRBJ2-5; 14 bases align to TRBD2. The CDR3 runs 18 residues. Germline trimming cut 2 bases from V and 1 base from J; bases unmatched to any gene: 6. CDR1 and CDR2 (germline): LGHDT, YNNKEL (reference sequence). In DNA form, the CDR3 reads TGTGCCAGCAGCCAAAGTGGGACTAGCGGGGGTCCCCAAGAGACCCAGTACTTC. Its protein product is CASSQSGTSGGPQETQYF.

This clonotype was picked up a small number of times. The V call is TRBV20-1, the J call TRBJ2-7; D is undetermined. Trimming removed 6 bases from V and 0 bases from J, with 12 bases in between. This CDR3 region has 13 residues. Germline CDR1 is DFQATT and CDR2 is SNEGSKA (reference sequence). CDR3 protein: CSARPRGSYEQYF. CDR3 in DNA: TGCAGTGCCCGACCAAGAGGCTCCTACGAGCAGTACTTC.